Listed below are T cell receptor beta chains from one sample, sequenced in a study of blood T cells in healthy people across ages. TCRdb ran MiXCR on the 5' RACE reads and lists one entry per CDR3 protein. The repertoire holds around 1.5 million distinct CDR3 sequences, roughly 40% seen once, with roughly 7.7% in the top ten. The sample consisted of blood. These receptors were collected from a woman aged 18-29 years in good health. Each CDR3 is given with its conserved first and last residue. The order of the fields is CDR3 protein, J gene, D gene, CDR3 length, V gene. The D gene is left open where the match is weak.

CDR3aa: CSARDRGREALSYEQYF
j_gene: TRBJ2-7
d_gene: TRBD2
len: 17
v_gene: TRBV20-1

CDR3aa: CASSLTGVAGELFF
j_gene: TRBJ2-2
d_gene: TRBD1
len: 14
v_gene: TRBV2

CDR3aa: CASSPTGQGTAGYTF
j_gene: TRBJ1-2
d_gene: TRBD1
len: 15
v_gene: TRBV6-5

CDR3aa: CASSLRDSGGAYEQFF
j_gene: TRBJ2-1
d_gene: TRBD2
len: 16
v_gene: TRBV5-1

CDR3aa: CASRRDRDSSTDTQYF
j_gene: TRBJ2-3
d_gene: NA
len: 16
v_gene: TRBV6-5

CDR3aa: CASSSLRTGDPGANVLTF
j_gene: TRBJ2-6
d_gene: TRBD1
len: 18
v_gene: TRBV27

CDR3aa: CASSSRAEENYGYTF
j_gene: TRBJ1-2
d_gene: NA
len: 15
v_gene: TRBV7-9

CDR3aa: CASSQRTSGRLQETQYF
j_gene: TRBJ2-5
d_gene: TRBD2
len: 17
v_gene: TRBV7-9

CDR3aa: CASSTAGPGQSNSPLHF
j_gene: TRBJ1-6
d_gene: NA
len: 17
v_gene: TRBV13

CDR3aa: CASRTGDSYNEQYF
j_gene: TRBJ2-4
d_gene: NA
len: 14
v_gene: TRBV5-1

CDR3aa: CASSSGQAYYEQFF
j_gene: TRBJ2-1
d_gene: TRBD1
len: 14
v_gene: TRBV12-3/TRBV12-4

CDR3aa: CASSQAPGGSGNPTDTQYF
j_gene: TRBJ2-3
d_gene: NA
len: 19
v_gene: TRBV4-2

CDR3aa: CASSGVAGAAPQYF
j_gene: TRBJ2-7
d_gene: TRBD2
len: 14
v_gene: TRBV27

CDR3aa: CASSPPVRYNEQFF
j_gene: TRBJ2-1
d_gene: NA
len: 14
v_gene: TRBV28

CDR3aa: CATFAGTGYNEQFF
j_gene: TRBJ2-1
d_gene: TRBD1
len: 14
v_gene: TRBV28

CDR3aa: CATRGGQGYEQYF
j_gene: TRBJ2-7
d_gene: TRBD1
len: 13
v_gene: TRBV10-3

CDR3aa: CPISEGDSGAFF
j_gene: TRBJ1-1
d_gene: NA
len: 12
v_gene: TRBV10-3

CDR3aa: CASSPQERSTGYGYTF
j_gene: TRBJ1-2
d_gene: NA
len: 16
v_gene: TRBV3-1

CDR3aa: CAINNGGSADTQYF
j_gene: TRBJ2-3
d_gene: TRBD2
len: 14
v_gene: TRBV10-3

CDR3aa: CASSLDGREDYNEQFF
j_gene: TRBJ2-1
d_gene: NA
len: 16
v_gene: TRBV5-1

CDR3aa: CASSQELGGGMNEQYF
j_gene: TRBJ2-7
d_gene: TRBD1
len: 16
v_gene: TRBV4-1

CDR3aa: CASSEAARLQPQHF
j_gene: TRBJ1-5
d_gene: NA
len: 14
v_gene: TRBV2

CDR3aa: CASSLKAGPSYGYTF
j_gene: TRBJ1-2
d_gene: NA
len: 15
v_gene: TRBV6-5

CDR3aa: CASSLQGPSGGGSDTQYF
j_gene: TRBJ2-3
d_gene: TRBD2
len: 18
v_gene: TRBV7-2

CDR3aa: CASSLTHLLGTNDKNIQYF
j_gene: TRBJ2-4
d_gene: TRBD2
len: 19
v_gene: TRBV7-2

CDR3aa: CASPLLSPGLTYNEQYF
j_gene: TRBJ2-5
d_gene: NA
len: 17
v_gene: TRBV7-9